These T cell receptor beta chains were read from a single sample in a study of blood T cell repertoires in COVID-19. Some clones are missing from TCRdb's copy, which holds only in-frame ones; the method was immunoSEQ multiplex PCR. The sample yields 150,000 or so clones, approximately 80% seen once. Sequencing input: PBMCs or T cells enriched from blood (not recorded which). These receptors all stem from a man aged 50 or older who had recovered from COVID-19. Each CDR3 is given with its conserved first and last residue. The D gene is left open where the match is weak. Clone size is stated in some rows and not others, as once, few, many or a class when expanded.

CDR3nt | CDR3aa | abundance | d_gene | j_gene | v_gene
TGTGCCAGTAGTGCGGGACAGGGGATCAATCAGCCCCAGCATTTT | CASSAGQGINQPQHF | - | TRBD1 | TRBJ1-5 | TRBV19
TGTGCCAGTAGTATACAGGGGGTGGCGAACTATGGCTACACCTTC | CASSIQGVANYGYTF | - | TRBD1 | TRBJ1-2 | TRBV19
TGTGCCAGTAGTACTCGGACAGGGGACTGGCACGAGCAGTACTTC | CASSTRTGDWHEQYF | few | TRBD1 | TRBJ2-7 | TRBV19
TGCGCCAGCAGTCTTGGCGGGGGCAGGGCGCGTGAAAAACTGTTTTTT | CASSLGGGRAREKLFF | - | - | TRBJ1-4 | TRBV5-1
TGTGCCTGGAGCCACGGGACTAGCGGGGGGGTTAGCACAGATACGCAGTATTTT | CAWSHGTSGGVSTDTQYF | - | TRBD2 | TRBJ2-3 | TRBV30
TGTGCCAGCAGTCGATTCGGGACAGTCTATAGCAATCAGCCCCAGCATTTT | CASSRFGTVYSNQPQHF | - | TRBD1 | TRBJ1-5 | TRBV6-6
TGCAGCGTCGGACAGGGGGGACTACACACCTTC | CSVGQGGLHTF | - | TRBD1 | TRBJ1-2 | TRBV29-1
TGTGCCAGCAGCCAGGGGGGTACTGAAGCTTTCTTT | CASSQGGTEAFF | - | TRBD1 | TRBJ1-1 | TRBV13
TGTGCCAGCAGCCAGACAGGGGGGAATGAAAAACTGTTTTTT | CASSQTGGNEKLFF | - | TRBD1 | TRBJ1-4 | TRBV6-5
TGTGCCAGCAGCTTAGAGACAGGGCTTGGCTACACCTTC | CASSLETGLGYTF | - | TRBD1 | TRBJ1-2 | TRBV7-9
TGCGCCAGCAGCCAAGAGACGACTTCCCGCATCGAGCAGTTCTTC | CASSQETTSRIEQFF | - | - | TRBJ2-1 | TRBV4-3
TGTGCCACTACCTACTCTGGAAACACCATATATTTT | CATTYSGNTIYF | - | - | TRBJ1-3 | TRBV12-3/TRBV12-4
TGTGCCACCGGAAGTCGCCGAACGGGACAGGGGGCTGATACGCAGTATTTT | CATGSRRTGQGADTQYF | - | TRBD1 | TRBJ2-3 | TRBV24-1
TGCGCCAGCAGCTTTCTAGCGGGGGGGAACACCGGGGAGCTGTTTTTT | CASSFLAGGNTGELFF | - | TRBD2 | TRBJ2-2 | TRBV5-1
TGTGCCAGCAGCTTGGATGGGACAGGGAATCAGCCCCAGCATTTT | CASSLDGTGNQPQHF | - | TRBD1 | TRBJ1-5 | TRBV5-6
TGCGCCAGCAGCTTACAGACGAACACTGAAGCTTTCTTT | CASSLQTNTEAFF | - | - | TRBJ1-1 | TRBV4-1
TGTGCCAGCAGGAATACGGGTCCTGATGAAAAACTGTTTTTT | CASRNTGPDEKLFF | once | - | TRBJ1-4 | TRBV6-5
TGTGCCAGCACAGGGAACGCTAACTATGGCTACACCTTC | CASTGNANYGYTF | - | - | TRBJ1-2 | TRBV6-6
TGTGCCAGCAGCTTAAAGACGGGCAGCGGTAGGGACGAGCAGTACTTC | CASSLKTGSGRDEQYF | - | - | TRBJ2-7 | TRBV7-9
TGTGCCAGCGCGGGGGGGGTATTGACTGAAGCTTTCTTT | CASAGGVLTEAFF | - | - | TRBJ1-1 | TRBV12-3/TRBV12-4
TGTGCCGGCCGGGGGGTGGGCGGCTACACCTTC | CAGRGVGGYTF | once | - | TRBJ1-2 | TRBV7-9
TGTGCCAGCAGCCCCGGGACAGGGCCAGATACGCAGTATTTT | CASSPGTGPDTQYF | - | TRBD1 | TRBJ2-3 | TRBV9
TGTGCCAGCAGCTCAACAGGGGGTAACAATGAGCAGTTCTTC | CASSSTGGNNEQFF | - | TRBD1 | TRBJ2-1 | TRBV11-2
TGTGCCAGCAGCTTGGGACAAAACAATCAGCCCCAGCATTTT | CASSLGQNNQPQHF | - | - | TRBJ1-5 | TRBV5-5
TGTGCCAGCAGTGAAGGCAGGGGAGATTCACCCCTCCACTTT | CASSEGRGDSPLHF | - | - | TRBJ1-6 | TRBV25-1
TGCGCCAGCAGCTTGGCGGCGGGGGGACCCTCTGGGGCCAACGTCCTGACTTTC | CASSLAAGGPSGANVLTF | - | TRBD2 | TRBJ2-6 | TRBV5-1
TGCGCCAGCAGCCAAGGAGGTTCCTCCTATAATTCACCCCTCCACTTT | CASSQGGSSYNSPLHF | - | - | TRBJ1-6 | TRBV4-3
TGTGCCAGCAGCTTATCCCTAGCGGGGGGTACAGATACGCAGTATTTT | CASSLSLAGGTDTQYF | - | TRBD2 | TRBJ2-3 | TRBV7-2
TGCGCCAGCAGCTTGGGACAGGGCCAAGAGACCCAGTACTTC | CASSLGQGQETQYF | - | TRBD1 | TRBJ2-5 | TRBV5-1
TGCGCCAGCAGTGACGGCGGAATCTCTGGAAACACCATATATTTT | CASSDGGISGNTIYF | once | - | TRBJ1-3 | TRBV10-1
TGTGCCAGCAGCCCCTACACAGATACGCAGTATTTT | CASSPYTDTQYF | - | - | TRBJ2-3 | TRBV7-8
TGTGCCAGCAGTGATTGGGCGGGGGGACTATACAATGAGCAGTTCTTC | CASSDWAGGLYNEQFF | - | TRBD2 | TRBJ2-1 | TRBV2
TGTGCCAGCAGCTCTAGCCCGGGACAGGGGGCTTTAGTACAGTTCTTC | CASSSSPGQGALVQFF | - | TRBD1 | TRBJ2-1 | TRBV7-2
TGTGCCAGTAGTTCGGGCACGGGGGCTTTCTTT | CASSSGTGAFF | medium-sized | - | TRBJ1-1 | TRBV19
TGTGCTAGTGGTTCTGGGACAGGCCTCTATGGCTACACCTTC | CASGSGTGLYGYTF | once | TRBD1 | TRBJ1-2 | TRBV12-5
TGTGCCAGTAGTCGACAGCTTAACACTGAAGCTTTCTTT | CASSRQLNTEAFF | - | - | TRBJ1-1 | TRBV19